This T cell receptor (beta chain) emerged from a study of CD8 T cells in ankylosing spondylitis. With molecular barcodes, quantitative 5'-RACE was used to make the TCR beta libraries. TCRdb reanalysed the 5' RACE reads using MiXCR and keeps one entry per CDR3 protein. The sample holds under 150,000 distinct CDR3 sequences, about a tenth seen once. Trimming took 4 bases from V and 4 from J; bases not matched to a gene: 9. The CDR3 covers 17 residues. Findings of the study overall: Within ankylosing spondylitis blood, a TCR beta motif made up of under 10 highly homologous variants appeared to be characteristic.

This clonotype was picked up many times. Its target is unknown. The sequencing sample was made of blood, either unsorted or a sorted T cell fraction (not recorded which). The chain is built from TRBV12-3 or TRBV12-4 and TRBJ2-4, with 11 positions matching TRBD2. This clonotype originated in a male donor with ankylosing spondylitis or in good health (not recorded which). This chain's CDR3 is CASSSISGRAGKNIQYF. In DNA, the CDR3 is TGTGCCAGCAGTTCTATTAGCGGGAGGGCCGGTAAAAACATTCAGTACTTC.